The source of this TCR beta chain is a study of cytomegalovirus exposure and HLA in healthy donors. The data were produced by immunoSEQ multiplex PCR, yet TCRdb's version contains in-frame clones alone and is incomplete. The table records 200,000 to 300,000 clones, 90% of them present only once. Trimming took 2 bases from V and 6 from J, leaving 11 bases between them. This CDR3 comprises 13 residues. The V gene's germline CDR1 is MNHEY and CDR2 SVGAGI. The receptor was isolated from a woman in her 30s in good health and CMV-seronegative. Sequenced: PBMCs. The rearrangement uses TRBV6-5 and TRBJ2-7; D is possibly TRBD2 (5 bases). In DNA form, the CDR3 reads TGTGCCAGCAGTTACCTGGCGGCGGGCGAGCAGTACTTC. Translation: CASSYLAAGEQYF.